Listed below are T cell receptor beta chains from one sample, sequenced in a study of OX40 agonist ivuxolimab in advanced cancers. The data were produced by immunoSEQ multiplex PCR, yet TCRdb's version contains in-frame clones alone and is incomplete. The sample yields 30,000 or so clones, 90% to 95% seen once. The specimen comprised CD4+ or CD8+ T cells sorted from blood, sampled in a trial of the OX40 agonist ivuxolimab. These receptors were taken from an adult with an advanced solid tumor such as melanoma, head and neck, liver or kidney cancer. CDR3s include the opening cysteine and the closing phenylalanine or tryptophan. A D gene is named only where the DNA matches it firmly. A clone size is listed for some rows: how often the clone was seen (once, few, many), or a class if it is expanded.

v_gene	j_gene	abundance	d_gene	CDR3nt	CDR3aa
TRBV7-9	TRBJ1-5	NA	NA	TGTGCCAGCAGCCGGGTGGGAACAGGTAGCAATCAGCCCCAGCATTTT	CASSRVGTGSNQPQHF
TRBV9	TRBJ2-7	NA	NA	TGTGCCAGCAGCGGTGAGGCACACGAGCAGTACTTC	CASSGEAHEQYF
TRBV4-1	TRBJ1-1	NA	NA	TGCGCCAGCAGCCAAGGACAGGATTTAAACACTGAAGCTTTCTTT	CASSQGQDLNTEAFF
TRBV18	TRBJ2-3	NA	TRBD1	TGTGCCAGCTCACCCGGACAGGGCACAGATACGCAGTATTTT	CASSPGQGTDTQYF
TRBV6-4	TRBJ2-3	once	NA	TGTGCCAGCAGTGAGGGCCCGGAAACTTATACAGATACGCAGTATTTT	CASSEGPETYTDTQYF
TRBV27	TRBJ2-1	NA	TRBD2	TGTGCCAGCAGTTTATATCCGGGAGGGCCCCCAAGCTCCTACAATGAGCAGTTCTTC	CASSLYPGGPPSSYNEQFF
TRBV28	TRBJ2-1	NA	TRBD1	TGTGCCAGCAGTTTCGGGACAGGGATCAATGAGCAGTTCTTC	CASSFGTGINEQFF
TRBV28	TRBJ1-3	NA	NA	TGTGCCAGCAGTTTAGTGGCCTCTGGAAACACCATATATTTT	CASSLVASGNTIYF
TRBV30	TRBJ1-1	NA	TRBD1	TGTGCCTGGAGGACAGGGCACCTTGCACCAACTTTCTTT	CAWRTGHLAPTFF
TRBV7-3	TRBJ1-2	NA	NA	TGTGCCAGCAGCACCGGCCTCCGGGATGGCTACACCTTC	CASSTGLRDGYTF
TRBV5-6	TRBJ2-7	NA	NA	TGTGCCAGCAGCCGGGCCAACGACTACGAGCAGTACTTC	CASSRANDYEQYF
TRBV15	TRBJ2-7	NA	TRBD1	TGTGCCACCAGCTTATCCGGGACAGGCACCTACGAGCAGTACTTC	CATSLSGTGTYEQYF
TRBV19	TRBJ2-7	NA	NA	TGTGCCAGTAGTACTAGGACACGCCAACCCACCTACGAGCAGTACTTC	CASSTRTRQPTYEQYF
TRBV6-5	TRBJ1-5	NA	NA	TGTGCCAGCAGGGGATCCTACAATCAGCCCCAGCATTTT	CASRGSYNQPQHF
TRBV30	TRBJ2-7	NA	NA	TGTGCCTGGAGTGTACAGGGCCGCGACGAGCAGTACTTC	CAWSVQGRDEQYF
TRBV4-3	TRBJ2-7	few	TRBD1	TGCGCCAGCAGCCAATTCACAGGGGCCTACGAGCAGTACTTC	CASSQFTGAYEQYF
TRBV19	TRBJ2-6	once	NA	TGTGCCAGTAGCCTTAGTTCCTCTGGGGCCAACGTCCTGACTTTC	CASSLSSSGANVLTF
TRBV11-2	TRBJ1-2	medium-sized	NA	TGTGCCAGCAGCTTATGGAGCCGGGGCGGCTACACCTTC	CASSLWSRGGYTF
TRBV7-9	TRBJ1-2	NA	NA	TGTGCCAGCAGCTTAGGACAGTCCTATGGCTACACCTTC	CASSLGQSYGYTF
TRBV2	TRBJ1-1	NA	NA	TGTGCCAGCAGTGAAATCTGGAGTGAGGGAGACACTGAAGCTTTCTTT	CASSEIWSEGDTEAFF
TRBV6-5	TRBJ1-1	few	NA	TGTGCCAGCAGCCCCGCTGCGAACACTGAAGCTTTCTTT	CASSPAANTEAFF
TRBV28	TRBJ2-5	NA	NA	TGTGCCAGCACCCGTGAGGGCGGGACCCAGTACTTC	CASTREGGTQYF
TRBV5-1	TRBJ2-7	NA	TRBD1	TGCGCCAGCAGCTTGGGCCAGGGGGTAACCTACGAGCAGTACTTC	CASSLGQGVTYEQYF
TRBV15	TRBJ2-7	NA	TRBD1	TGTGCCACCAGCAGACCCGGGACAGGGACGCACGAGCAGTACTTC	CATSRPGTGTHEQYF
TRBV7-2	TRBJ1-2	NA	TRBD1	TGTGCCAGCCAGGACAGGAATAACTATGGCTACACCTTC	CASQDRNNYGYTF
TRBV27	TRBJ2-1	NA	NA	TGTGCCAGCAAACGTTTTAGCGGAGTATACAATGAGCAGTTCTTC	CASKRFSGVYNEQFF
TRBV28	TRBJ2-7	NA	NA	TGTGCCAGCAGTTTTATTGGCGATACCTACGAGCAGTACTTC	CASSFIGDTYEQYF
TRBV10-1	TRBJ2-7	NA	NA	TGCGCCAGCAGTGGTAGCCCTGTCGGCGACGAGCAGTACTTC	CASSGSPVGDEQYF
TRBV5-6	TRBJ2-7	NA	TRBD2	TGTGCCAGCAGCTTGGAGGGACTAGCGGGAGTGTTAGGCGAGCAGTACTTC	CASSLEGLAGVLGEQYF
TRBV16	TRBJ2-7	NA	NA	TGTGCCAGCAGCCATTTCGGAGGGGCCGAGCAGTACTTC	CASSHFGGAEQYF
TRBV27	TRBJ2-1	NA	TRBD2	TGTGCCAGCAGCCCTTCGGGCGGGAGGACCCTAGGTGAGCAGTTCTTC	CASSPSGGRTLGEQFF
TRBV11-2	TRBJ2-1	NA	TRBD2	TGTGCCAGCAGCGCCTTGACTAGCGGGCATAATGAGCAGTTCTTC	CASSALTSGHNEQFF
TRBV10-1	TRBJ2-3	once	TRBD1	TGCGCCAGCAGTGAGAGGGGGCCAGACGATACGCAGTATTTT	CASSERGPDDTQYF
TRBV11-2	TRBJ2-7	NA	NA	TGTGCCAGCAGCTTAGATACCCGGGCCTGGGACGAGCAGTACTTC	CASSLDTRAWDEQYF
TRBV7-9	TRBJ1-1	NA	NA	TGTGCCAGCAGCTCGATAACGGGATCTGAAGCTTTCTTT	CASSSITGSEAFF
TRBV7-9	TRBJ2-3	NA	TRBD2	TGTGCCAGCAGCCCAGCGGGGGGCTGGACAGATACGCAGTATTTT	CASSPAGGWTDTQYF
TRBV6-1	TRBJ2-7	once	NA	TGTGCCAGCAGTGATAACAGAGTCTACGAGCAGTACTTC	CASSDNRVYEQYF
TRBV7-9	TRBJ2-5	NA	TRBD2	TGTGCCAGCAGCACTCTGACTAGCGGGGAGCCCCTTGAGGAGACCCAGTACTTC	CASSTLTSGEPLEETQYF
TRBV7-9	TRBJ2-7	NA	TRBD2	TGTGCCAGCAGCTCCCTGGGGACTAGCCCGGTCTACGAGCAGTACTTC	CASSSLGTSPVYEQYF
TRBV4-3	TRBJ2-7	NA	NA	TGCGCCAGCAGCCAAGATTGGGAGGGGGACAGGAGCTCCTACGAGCAGTACTTC	CASSQDWEGDRSSYEQYF
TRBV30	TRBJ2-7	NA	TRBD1	TGTGCCTGGAGGGCGCCAGGGGGCTACGAGCAGTACTTC	CAWRAPGGYEQYF